These 20 T cell receptor beta chains were sequenced from one sample in a study of blood T cells in healthy people across ages. For the second PCR, which ran for about 7 to 12 cycles, a sample-barcoded 5' primer and a J-beta primer mix were used. TCRdb re-derived calls from the 5' RACE reads in MiXCR, one entry per CDR3 protein. The table shows 1.5 million to 2 million distinct CDR3 sequences, with 28% occurring only once. The source material was blood. The receptors here all came from a woman aged 25-40 years in good health.

The DNA of the CDR3 is TGTGCCAGCTCCCCCCGCCTAGCGGTCCCGCCCTACGAGCAGTACTTC. Translating it yields CASSPRLAVPPYEQYF. The V and J genes are TRBV12-3 or TRBV12-4 and TRBJ2-7, with 7 bases aligning to TRBD2. The CDR3 covers 16 residues. V dropped 8 bases and J dropped 2; count of bases not matched to a gene: 15.

This clonotype was seen just once. A much larger clone differs by one base, so this may be a read error. The rearrangement uses TRBV7-2 and TRBJ2-5, with TRBD2 matching over 9 bases. Germline-derived CDR1 and CDR2 are SGHTA and FQGNSA. The ends lost 10 bases at V and 4 bases at J; junction bases unmatched: 10. The CDR3 runs 14 residues. The CDR3 protein is CAIRSSGVAETQYF. DNA for the CDR3: TGTGCCATCAGATCTAGCGGGGTCGCAGAGACCCAGTACTTC.

This clonotype was seen once. At one end, the junction sequence differs from germline, possibly due to a read error. The genes are TRBV5-5 and TRBJ2-7; 9 bases are shared with TRBD1. This CDR3 is 13 amino acids long. The V gene's germline CDR1 is SGHKS and CDR2 YYEKEE (reference sequence). The CDR3 sequence is CASSPGTGYERYF. The CDR3 DNA reads as TGTGCCAGCAGCCCCGGGACAGGGTACGAGCGGTACTTC.

The chain joins TRBV12-3 or TRBV12-4 to TRBJ1-6; D ambiguous. Trimming took 6 bases from V and 7 from J, leaving 13 bases between them. The CDR3 consists of 14 residues. This CDR3 reads CASRLQIRNSPLHF. The CDR3 DNA sequence: TGTGCCAGCAGGTTACAGATCCGCAATTCACCCCTCCACTTT.

In this sample, this clonotype turned up a few times. This chain links TRBV10-3 with TRBJ2-5, with 14 positions matching TRBD2. This CDR3 has 13 amino acids. Germline CDR1 reads ENHRY; CDR2 reads SYGVKD. The J segment lost 6 bases and the V segment lost 11 bases, leaving 5 bases of the junction unmatched. The CDR3 DNA reads TGTGCCGTCGGGACTAGCGGGAGCCAGACCCAGTACTTC. This gives the protein CAVGTSGSQTQYF.

This clonotype occurred a few times. The rearrangement joins TRBV29-1 to TRBJ2-1; 8 bases agree with TRBD2. Per germline, CDR1 SQVTM and CDR2 ANQGSEA. This CDR3 has 13 amino acids. V trimming: 3 bases; J trimming: 6 bases; junction bases outside the gene matches: 4. The CDR3 region is CSVDGTSGNEQFF. CDR3 coding DNA: TGCAGCGTTGATGGTACTAGCGGCAATGAGCAGTTCTTC.

The DNA of the CDR3 is TGTGCCAGCACTCCGGGACAGGGACAGCCCCAGCATTTT. As protein: CASTPGQGQPQHF. The gene calls are TRBV21-1 and TRBJ1-5; no DNA check was done on the table's D call, TRBD1. TRBV21-1 is annotated as a pseudogene. CDR3 length equals 13 residues.

This sequence joins TRBV29-1 and TRBJ1-2; no definite D call. The germline gives CDR1 SQVTM, CDR2 ANQGSEA. The length of the CDR3 is 14 residues. V lost 6 bases, J lost 3 bases, and 17 bases lay in between. The CDR3 DNA reads as TGCAGCGTGGCCCGACCCGGGTTAGACTATGGCTACACCTTC. Protein: CSVARPGLDYGYTF.

This clonotype turned up a few times. This rearrangement joins TRBV6-5 to TRBJ2-3; a possible D gene is TRBD1 (5 bases). Deletions cut 10 bases from V and 4 bases from J, with 15 bases between. The CDR3 is 13 residues long. Germline V gene sequence: CDR1 MNHEY, CDR2 SVGAGI. The CDR3 is CAIRTLSADTQYF. CDR3 nucleotides: TGTGCCATAAGGACATTGAGTGCAGATACGCAGTATTTT.

This clonotype appeared a few times. This chain links TRBV18 with TRBJ2-7; 9 nucleotides match TRBD1. Trimming cost V 6 bases and J 4 bases; bases outside gene matches: 16. Looked up from germline, CDR1 is KGHSH and CDR2 is LQKENI. The CDR3 covers 17 residues. The CDR3 spells CASSQQTSGTGKYEQYF. The CDR3, as DNA: TGTGCCAGCTCTCAACAGACTTCCGGGACAGGGAAATACGAGCAGTACTTC. The variable domain in full, with the rest retrieved from reference TRBV18 and TRBJ2-7, is NAGVMQNPRHLVRRRGQEARLRCSPMKGHSHVYWYRQLPEEGLKFMVYLQKENIIDESGMPKERFSAEFPKEGPSILRIQQVVRGDSAAYFCASSQQTSGTGKYEQYFGPGTRLTVT.

This clonotype has more than one count but fewer than ten. This chain joins TRBV7-4 and TRBJ1-6, with TRBD1 as a possible D gene (5 bases). The ends were cut back, 2 bases at V and 5 bases at J, with 16 bases in the middle. Germline CDR1 SGHVT, CDR2 SQSDAQ. The CDR3 runs to 17 residues. DNA of the CDR3: TGTGCCAGCAGCTTAATTATAGACAGCCGAAATAATTCACCCCTCCACTTT. This codes for CASSLIIDSRNNSPLHF.

V is TRBV5-1 and J is TRBJ1-2; D remains ambiguous. V lost 0 bases to trimming and J lost 2 bases, with 11 bases between them. CDR1 and CDR2 (germline): SGHRS, YFSETQ. CDR3 length: 15 amino acids. The DNA of the CDR3 is TGCGCCAGCAGCTTGGCCTCGGGCGGCAACTATGGCTACACCTTC. Amino acids: CASSLASGGNYGYTF. Filled out from reference TRBV5-1 and TRBJ1-2, the complete variable domain reads KAGVTQTPRYLIKTRGQQVTLSCSPISGHRSVSWYQQTPGQGLQFLFEYFSETQRNKGNFPGRFSGRQFSNSRSEMNVSTLELGDSALYLCASSLASGGNYGYTFGSGTRLTVV.

The chain employs TRBV14 and TRBJ1-6; D gene unclear. The CDR3 is made up of 16 amino acids. Germline V gene sequence: CDR1 SGHDN, CDR2 FVKESK. The V gene lost 0 bases and the J gene lost 12 bases, with 18 bases spanning the gap. This CDR3 reads CASSQEPRMLSLPLHF. CDR3 nucleotides: TGTGCCAGCAGCCAAGAACCCCGCATGCTGAGTTTACCCCTCCACTTT.

This clonotype was counted only a few times. The junction does not match germline at one end; this may be a read error. The chain is built from TRBV12-3 or TRBV12-4 and TRBJ2-7, with no clear D. The CDR3 has 15 residues. The CDR3 loop reads CTSSSTGRVTYEQYF. The CDR3 DNA reads TGTACCAGCAGTTCGACCGGACGGGTAACCTACGAGCAGTACTTC.

The DNA for the CDR3 is TGCGCCAGCAGCCAAGATCCGAGGGGAAACACTGAAGCTTTCTTT. Its translation: CASSQDPRGNTEAFF. J is TRBJ1-1 and V is TRBV4-3; D possibly corresponds to TRBD1 (5 bases). V lost 0 bases, J lost 2 bases, and 10 bases lay in between. This CDR3 region has 15 residues. The germline gives CDR1 LGHNA, CDR2 YSLEER.

V and J are TRBV29-1 and TRBJ1-4; D not resolved. This CDR3 spans 13 amino acids. The germline CDR1 and CDR2 sequences are SQVTM and ANQGSEA. The V and J ends lost 4 bases and 0 bases respectively, with 6 bases between them. CDR3 residues: CSVGRATNEKLFF. The CDR3 region has the DNA TGCAGCGTTGGGAGAGCAACTAATGAAAAACTGTTTTTT.

This clonotype was counted only a few times. This chain uses TRBV2 with TRBJ1-6; 8 positions match TRBD1. The CDR3 extends over 14 amino acids. The V gene's germline CDR1 is SNHLY and CDR2 FYNNEI. Trimming took 5 bases from V and 9 from J; bases not matched to a gene: 6. Here the CDR3 reads CASSLDRVGSPLHF. The CDR3 DNA follows: TGTGCCAGCAGTTTGGACAGGGTTGGTTCACCCCTCCACTTT. The variable domain in full, completed from reference TRBV2 and TRBJ1-6, reads EPEVTQTPSHQVTQMGQEVILRCVPISNHLYFYWYRQILGQKVEFLVSFYNNEISEKSEIFDDQFSVERPDGSNFTLKIRSTKLEDSAMYFCASSLDRVGSPLHFGNGTRLTVT.

This sequence joins TRBV19 and TRBJ1-1; D gene ambiguous. The CDR3 has 15 residues. Trimming left V 3 bases short and J 0 bases short, with 11 bases between. Germline loops: CDR1 LNHDA, CDR2 SQIVND (reference sequence). CDR3 in DNA: TGTGCCAGTAGTATGACGCACCCTGTGAACACTGAAGCTTTCTTT. The encoded protein is CASSMTHPVNTEAFF.

The chain links TRBV29-1 to TRBJ2-5; 14 nucleotides agree with TRBD2. There are 16 residues in the CDR3. The junction had 8 bases not matched to a gene; V was cut back by 5 bases and J by 3 bases. CDR1 and CDR2 from the germline V gene are SQVTM and ANQGSEA. The chain's CDR3 is CSVNGLAGGDEETQYF. The CDR3 bases are TGCAGCGTTAACGGACTAGCGGGGGGCGACGAAGAGACCCAGTACTTC.

This clonotype was seen ten or more times. CDR3 coding DNA: TGTGCCAGCAGCTTAGCCTGGGACAGTACCCACTATGGCTACACCTTC. Its protein product is CASSLAWDSTHYGYTF. This rearrangement joins TRBV7-9 to TRBJ1-2; 7 bases are a match to TRBD1. CDR1 SEHNR and CDR2 FQNEAQ come from the germline V gene (reference sequence). With 0 bases clipped from V and 3 bases from J, the junction kept 7 bases outside the gene matches. This CDR3 contains 16 residues.